Listed here are 25 T cell receptor beta chains from one sample, sequenced in a study of cytomegalovirus exposure and HLA in healthy donors. Primers for the PCR totalled 60 Vbeta and 13 Jbeta. Sequenced by immunoSEQ multiplex PCR; TCRdb stores in-frame clones only, minus some. The data show about 200,000 clones, with 75% to 90% seen just once and approximately 6.5% held by the top ten. Sequenced sample: PBMCs. Every receptor here comes from a woman in her forties or fifties in good health and CMV-seropositive.

This clone was seen a handful of times. The chain combines TRBV6-5 with TRBJ1-1, with TRBD1 identical over 9 bases. V lost 5 bases to trimming and J lost 8 bases; unmatched junction nucleotides: 9. CDR1 MNHEY and CDR2 SVGAGI come from the germline V gene. The CDR3 has 14 amino acids. The CDR3 nucleotides are TGTGCCAGCAGTACCTTTATAGGGACAGGGGAAGCTTTCTTT. It specifies CASSTFIGTGEAFF.

The V call is TRBV10-1, the J call TRBJ2-7; no reliable D call. The CDR3 is made up of 14 amino acids. Germline V gene lookup returns CDR1 WNHNN and CDR2 SYGVQD (reference sequence). V shed 3 bases and J shed 7 bases, with 16 bases lying between them. The DNA for the CDR3 is TGCGCCAGCAGTGATGGGCCCAAAAATGGGGAGCAGTACTTC. Protein product: CASSDGPKNGEQYF.

The rearrangement links TRBV29-1 to TRBJ2-7; D may be TRBD1 (6 bases). Trimming shortened V by 4 bases and J by 4 bases, and 11 bases separated the two germline ends. CDR1 and CDR2 (germline): SQVTM, ANQGSEA. This CDR3 is 12 amino acids long. CDR3 protein: CSVGLTGYEQYF. The CDR3, as DNA: TGCAGCGTTGGCCTCACAGGGTACGAGCAGTACTTC.

In its sample, this clone was seen a few times. The gene calls are TRBV7-8 and TRBJ2-4; 8 bases line up with TRBD1. Trimming cost V 5 bases and J 2 bases; bases outside gene matches: 8. CDR3 length equals 16 residues. Germline V gene sequence: CDR1 SGHVS, CDR2 FQNEAQ. The CDR3 loop is CASSTGGWGSKNIQYF. In nucleotides, the CDR3 is TGTGCCAGCAGCACAGGGGGATGGGGATCCAAAAACATTCAGTACTTC.

This chain joins TRBV5-4 and TRBJ2-2, with 9 positions matching TRBD2. Per the germline V gene, CDR1 is SGHNT and CDR2 is YYREEE (reference sequence). The junction had 6 bases not matched to a gene; V was cut back by 0 bases and J by 6 bases. The length of the CDR3 is 16 residues. The CDR3 reads CASSLVAGEAAGELFF. The CDR3 coding sequence is TGTGCCAGCAGCTTGGTAGCGGGAGAAGCCGCCGGGGAGCTGTTTTTT. The variable domain in full, completed from reference TRBV5-4 and TRBJ2-2, reads ETGVTQSPTHLIKTRGQQVTLRCSSQSGHNTVSWYQQALGQGPQFIFQYYREEENGRGNFPPRFSGLQFPNYSSELNVNALELDDSALYLCASSLVAGEAAGELFFGEGSRLTVL.

The chain couples TRBV5-1 to TRBJ2-7, with TRBD1 matching over 12 bases. Germline loops: CDR1 SGHRS, CDR2 YFSETQ. This CDR3 is 18 amino acids long. J was trimmed by 4 bases and V by 5 bases; bases with no gene match: 16. The CDR3 loop is CASRNGDRGRPRSYEQYF. The CDR3, as DNA: TGCGCCAGCAGGAACGGGGACAGGGGGCGCCCGAGGTCGTACGAGCAGTACTTC.

The chain links TRBV2 to TRBJ2-1; TRBD1 matches 7 bases. The V gene's germline CDR1 is SNHLY and CDR2 FYNNEI. V trimming: 6 bases; J trimming: 2 bases; junction bases outside the gene matches: 4. This CDR3 comprises 14 residues. This CDR3 reads CASRRDRTYNEQFF. CDR3 nucleotide sequence: TGTGCCAGCAGGAGGGACAGAACCTACAATGAGCAGTTCTTC.

The chain employs TRBV18 and TRBJ2-3; 8 bases line up with TRBD2. The CDR3 is 17 amino acids. The trim removed 5 bases at V and 5 bases at J, leaving 15 bases unmatched. Per the germline V gene, CDR1 is KGHSH and CDR2 is LQKENI. The CDR3 DNA is TGTGCCAGCTCAGCGCGGGGACCGGGAGGGCCGGTAGATACGCAGTATTTT. This codes for CASSARGPGGPVDTQYF.

The gene calls are TRBV5-5 and TRBJ1-2; no reliable D call. Trimming removed 0 bases from V and 2 bases from J, with 8 bases in between. Germline CDR1 reads SGHKS; CDR2 reads YYEKEE (reference sequence). CDR3 length: 14 amino acids. CDR3 amino acids: CASSLGLGNYGYTF. DNA for the CDR3: TGTGCCAGCAGCTTGGGACTTGGCAACTATGGCTACACCTTC.

The J gene is TRBJ2-3, the V gene TRBV5-1; D is unclear. V lost 0 bases to trimming and J lost 0 bases, with 11 bases between them. The CDR3 consists of 16 residues. Germline V gives CDR1 SGHRS, CDR2 YFSETQ. The CDR3 here is CASSLDPLFSTDTQYF. The CDR3 DNA reads as TGCGCCAGCAGCTTGGATCCCCTTTTCAGCACAGATACGCAGTATTTT.

V gene TRBV19 combines with J gene TRBJ2-5; 9 nucleotides match TRBD1. CDR1 is LNHDA, CDR2 SQIVND, per germline (reference sequence). The V and J ends lost 7 bases and 3 bases, in that order; junction bases with no gene match: 6. The length of the CDR3 is 14 residues. For the CDR3, the DNA is TGTGCCAGTACCCCGGGACAGGGCGAAGAGACCCAGTACTTC. Amino acids: CASTPGQGEETQYF.

The V and J genes are TRBV4-3 and TRBJ2-2; TRBD1 aligns across 7 bases. Trimming removed 9 bases from V and 0 bases from J; junction bases left unmatched: 7. In germline, CDR1 is LGHNA, CDR2 YSLEER. The CDR3 extends over 15 amino acids. This chain's CDR3 is CASSEGAPNTGELFF. The CDR3 nucleotides are TGCGCCAGTAGTGAGGGGGCCCCGAACACCGGGGAGCTGTTTTTT.

This chain links TRBV11-2 with TRBJ2-5, with 7 bases fitting TRBD2. Germline V gene sequence: CDR1 SGHAT, CDR2 FQNNGV. Trimming took 0 bases from V and 6 from J; bases not matched to a gene: 1. There are 13 residues in the CDR3. The CDR3 spells CASSLELAKTQYF. CDR3 in DNA: TGTGCCAGCAGCTTAGAACTAGCGAAGACCCAGTACTTC.

This clone was counted a single time. One junction end does not reproduce the germline sequence, and a read error may be involved. The V gene is TRBV7-7, the J gene TRBJ2-5; the match to TRBD2 covers 8 bases. This CDR3 region has 14 residues. Looked up from germline, CDR1 is SSHAT and CDR2 is FNYEAQ (reference sequence). CDR3 bases: TGTGCTAGCAGCTCCCGGGGGGGATTGGAGACCCAGTACTTC. Protein product: CASSSRGGLETQYF.

The chain links TRBV18 to TRBJ2-3, with D perhaps TRBD2 (5 bases). The length of the CDR3 is 14 residues. Germline V gene lookup returns CDR1 KGHSH and CDR2 LQKENI. Trimming pared 5 bases from V and 7 bases from J, leaving 16 bases between. The CDR3: CASSAGGGSYTQYF. The CDR3 DNA reads as TGTGCCAGCTCAGCCGGCGGAGGCAGTTATACGCAGTATTTT.

This clone was counted a few times. The chain uses TRBV19 and TRBJ2-4; TRBD1 matches 11 bases. CDR1 is LNHDA, CDR2 SQIVND, per germline (reference sequence). The CDR3 consists of 15 residues. The trim removed 3 bases at V and 6 bases at J, leaving 4 bases unmatched. The CDR3 region is CASSIRGQGGNIQYF. The DNA for the CDR3 is TGTGCCAGTAGTATCAGGGGACAGGGGGGAAACATTCAGTACTTC.

This clone was seen a handful of times. The V and J genes are TRBV19 and TRBJ2-1; TRBD2 might be the D (6 bases). Germline V gene sequence: CDR1 LNHDA, CDR2 SQIVND (reference sequence). Trimming shortened V by 3 bases and J by 3 bases, and 12 bases separated the two germline ends. This CDR3 region has 15 residues. The CDR3 DNA reads as TGTGCCAGTAGTATCGGTCTAGCGTACTACAATGAGCAGTTCTTC. The encoded protein is CASSIGLAYYNEQFF.

The chain uses TRBV7-2 and TRBJ2-1; 7 positions agree with TRBD2. J was trimmed by 2 bases and V by 2 bases; bases with no gene match: 12. The germline V gene has CDR1 SGHTA and CDR2 FQGNSA. CDR3 length: 18 residues. CDR3 DNA sequence: TGTGCCAGCAGCTTATTCTTAGGCGGGAGTGGAACCTACAATGAGCAGTTCTTC. Protein: CASSLFLGGSGTYNEQFF. The full variable domain, with the rest looked up from reference TRBV7-2 and TRBJ2-1, is GAGVSQSPSNKVTEKGKDVELRCDPISGHTALYWYRQSLGQGLEFLIYFQGNSAPDKSGLPSDRFSAERTGGSVSTLTIQRTQQEDSAVYLCASSLFLGGSGTYNEQFFGPGTRLTVL.

V is TRBV18 and J is TRBJ2-1; D possibly corresponds to TRBD1 (5 bases). The CDR3 runs to 14 residues. Per germline, CDR1 KGHSH and CDR2 LQKENI. V was pared by 3 bases and J by 3 bases, with 9 bases between. The CDR3, as DNA: TGTGCCAGCTCACCCCAGGGAAACTACAATGAGCAGTTCTTC. Its translation: CASSPQGNYNEQFF.

The chain links TRBV10-1 to TRBJ2-1; TRBD2 matches at 12 bases. V was pared by 2 bases and J by 4 bases, with 3 bases of the junction left unmatched. Per the germline V gene, CDR1 is WNHNN and CDR2 is SYGVQD (reference sequence). The CDR3 is 16 amino acids. The CDR3 reads CASSETSGGLYNEQFF. CDR3 bases: TGCGCCAGCAGTGAGACTAGCGGGGGGTTATACAATGAGCAGTTCTTC.

The chain uses TRBV5-1 and TRBJ2-2; a weak D match, TRBD2 (5 bases). Germline V gene data show CDR1 as SGHRS and CDR2 as YFSETQ. Trimming removed 2 bases at V and 5 bases at J, with 16 bases between. This CDR3 contains 16 residues. The CDR3 DNA follows: TGCGCCAGCAGCTTAATTTTTCGGGGTTTAACCGGGGAGCTGTTTTTT. This codes for CASSLIFRGLTGELFF. Variable domain in full (rest from reference TRBV5-1 and TRBJ2-2): KAGVTQTPRYLIKTRGQQVTLSCSPISGHRSVSWYQQTPGQGLQFLFEYFSETQRNKGNFPGRFSGRQFSNSRSEMNVSTLELGDSALYLCASSLIFRGLTGELFFGEGSRLTVL.

V and J are TRBV5-4 and TRBJ2-1, with 7 positions matching TRBD1. From germline, CDR1 is SGHNT and CDR2 YYREEE (reference sequence). This CDR3 comprises 14 residues. The V gene end was trimmed by 1 base and the J gene end by 7 bases; junction bases not matched to a gene: 5. As DNA, the CDR3 is TGTGCCAGCAGCTTGTATGACAGGGAGAATGAGCAGTTCTTC. It yields the protein CASSLYDRENEQFF.

The chain is built from TRBV11-2 and TRBJ2-7; 9 positions match TRBD2. J gave up 4 bases and V 5 bases, and 9 bases lay outside the gene matches. The CDR3 sequence is 15 residues long. CDR1 SGHAT and CDR2 FQNNGV come from the germline V gene. This CDR3 is CASSALLAGQYEQYF. CDR3 nucleotides: TGTGCCAGCAGCGCGCTCCTAGCGGGGCAATACGAGCAGTACTTC. The whole variable domain, remainder taken from reference TRBV11-2 and TRBJ2-7, is EAGVAQSPRYKIIEKRQSVAFWCNPISGHATLYWYQQILGQGPKLLIQFQNNGVVDDSQLPKDRFSAERLKGVDSTLKIQPAKLEDSAVYLCASSALLAGQYEQYFGPGTRLTVT.

The table lists this clone with a few counts. CDR3 nucleotide sequence: TGCGCCAGCAAGGCCGGAGCTAATGAAAAACTGTTTTTT. It specifies CASKAGANEKLFF. The gene calls are TRBV5-1 and TRBJ1-4, with unresolved D. Trimming left V 6 bases short and J 3 bases short, with 9 bases between. From germline, CDR1 is SGHRS and CDR2 YFSETQ. This CDR3 has 13 amino acids.

This clone was picked up a small number of times. Distinct nucleotide sequences in the sample also encode this CDR3. This chain connects TRBV27 to TRBJ1-6, with 9 nucleotides matching TRBD1. Germline V gene lookup returns CDR1 MNHEY and CDR2 SMNVEV (reference sequence). J gave up 2 bases and V 4 bases, and 6 bases lay outside the gene matches. The CDR3 contains 17 residues. The CDR3 sequence: CASSSLDRGAYNSPLHF. In DNA, the CDR3 is TGTGCCAGCAGTTCCCTAGACAGGGGGGCCTATAATTCACCCCTCCACTTT.